The entry below describes one T cell receptor (beta chain). Its antigen is still unknown. No base quality information exists; no much larger clone differs at one position. TCRbeta CDR3 regions were sequenced with the immunoSEQ Assay. After extraction, genomic DNA underwent amplification by bias-controlled multiplex PCR, followed by high-throughput sequencing. As for the original processing: To quantify the absolute abundance of each unique TCRbeta CDR3 region, sequences were collapsed and filtered. T cell fraction was estimated by normalization of TCRbeta template counts to usable DNA, with usable DNA being measured through amplification of reference genes present in all nucleated cells. Repertoire TCRs were annotated as SARS-CoV-2-specific by exact matching of V gene, CDR3 amino acid sequence and J gene to a known reactive TCR set. The reference SARS-CoV-2 TCR set came from MIRA and was filtered for enrichment in COVID-19-positive ImmuneCODE repertoires, removing public or cross-reactive TCRs. Drawing on the MIRA antigens, annotated TCRs were analysed further at the level of specific ORF or position within ORF. Breadth was defined as annotated unique rearrangements over total unique productive rearrangements; depth was the summed frequency of those rearrangements. Group comparisons of TCR breadth used two-sided Wilcoxon rank-sum tests. Sourced from immuneACCESS, this table was stored by TCRdb with only in-frame sequences that have V and J called. A share of the clones is absent; for the studies checked, an unresolved V gene accounts for under half, and the remainder has no known explanation. V, J and clone size were drawn from that table, and D and trimming were deduced from the DNA. This sample lists roughly 150,000 clones; just over 85% were detected once. The ten largest account for approximately 5% of the sample.

The data originate from a study of Ad26.COV2.S vaccination and SARS-CoV-2 variants (dated by TCRdb to the early 2020s). Describing the broader study: The specificity and breadth of SARS-CoV-2-reactive T cell receptors after Ad26.COV2.S vaccination were assessed by TCRbeta repertoire sequencing. A total of roughly 32 samples were included in the TCR-sequenced set, comprising around 20 Ad26.COV2.S vaccine recipients, 5 placebo recipients and 8 SARS-CoV-2 convalescent individuals. Findings and caveats that apply to the study as a whole: Compared with placebo recipients, Ad26.COV2.S recipients showed higher spike-specific TCR breadth (P = 0.0014). After vaccination, substantial breadth of spike-specific CD8+ and CD4+ T cell responses was reported. Vaccine and placebo recipients had similar non-spike TCR breadth, a finding consistent with the vaccine containing only spike. It was noted by the authors that total T cell responses may have been underestimated by the TCR breadth and depth analyses.

The time point label corresponds to: individuals recovered from natural SARS-CoV-2 infection. The source material was peripheral blood, sampled after recovery from COVID-19. The receptor comes from a human donor who had recovered from COVID-19.

The CDR3 region reads CATSAGTGVMNTEAFF. The DNA sequence is as follows: TGTGCCACCAGCGCCGGGACAGGGGTCATGAACACTGAAGCTTTCTTT. Rearrangement joined TRBV15 to TRBJ1-1, and 10 junctional nucleotides match TRBD1. V lost 5 bases and J lost 0 bases, and the count of bases not matched to a germline gene is 6. The CDR3 numbers 16 residues from cysteine through phenylalanine. The retained sequence is limited to the CDR3, 48 bases, with the frame set at the first base. CDR1 and CDR2 (LNHNV, YYDKDF) derive from the germline V gene (reference sequence). The variable domain in full, with residues beyond the CDR3 obtained from the reference TRBV15 and TRBJ1-1 genes, is DAMVIQNPRYQVTQFGKPVTLSCSQTLNHNVMYWYQQKSSQAPKLLFHYYDKDFNNEADTPDNFQSRRPNTSFCFLDIRSPGLGDTAMYLCATSAGTGVMNTEAFFGQGTRLTVV.